These T cell receptor beta chains were read from a single sample in a study of cytomegalovirus exposure and HLA in healthy donors. Assay: immunoSEQ multiplex PCR; the TCRdb copy retains only in-frame clones and omits some. The sample holds 100,000 to 150,000 clones, about 11% seen once. Sequenced sample: PBMCs. Receptor source: a woman in her late teens or twenties in good health and CMV-seropositive. Each CDR3 is given without its conserved first and last residue. Fields, in order: J gene, V gene, D gene, CDR3 protein. D genes are given only for firm matches.

TRBJ1-1 TRBV27 . ASSLEGVNTEAF
TRBJ2-1 TRBV29-1 . SVEWRDLSSYNEQF
TRBJ1-4 TRBV6-6 . ASSFFPPGEKLF
TRBJ1-2 TRBV19 . ASNIVDMDTYGYT
TRBJ1-2 TRBV6-5 . ASSSGYGYT
TRBJ2-7 TRBV14 TRBD1 ASQRTGGTYEQY
TRBJ2-3 TRBV5-8 TRBD1 ASSLGQGRKDTQY
TRBJ2-7 TRBV7-6 TRBD2 ASSPGSGRSTYEQY
TRBJ2-2 TRBV19 . ASSFSGGTNTGELF
TRBJ1-2 TRBV27 TRBD1 ASRGQGYGYT
TRBJ1-5 TRBV30 . AWSGHRNQPQH